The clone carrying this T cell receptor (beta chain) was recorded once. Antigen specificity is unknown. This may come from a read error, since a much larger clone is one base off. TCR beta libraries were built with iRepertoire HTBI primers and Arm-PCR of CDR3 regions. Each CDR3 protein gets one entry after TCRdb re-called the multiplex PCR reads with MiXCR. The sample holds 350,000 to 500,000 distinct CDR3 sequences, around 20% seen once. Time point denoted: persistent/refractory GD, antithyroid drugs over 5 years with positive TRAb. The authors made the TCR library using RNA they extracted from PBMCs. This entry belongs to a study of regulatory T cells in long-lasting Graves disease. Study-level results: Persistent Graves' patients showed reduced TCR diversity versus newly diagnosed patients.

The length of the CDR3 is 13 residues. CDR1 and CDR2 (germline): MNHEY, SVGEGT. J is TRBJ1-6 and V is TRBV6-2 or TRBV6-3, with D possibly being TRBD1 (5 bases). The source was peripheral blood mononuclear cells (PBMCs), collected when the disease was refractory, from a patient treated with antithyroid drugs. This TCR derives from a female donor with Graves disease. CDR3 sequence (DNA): TGTGCCAGCAACCAGGGTTGGGTCACTGAAGTTTTCTTT. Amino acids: CASNQGWVTEVFF.